One sample yielded the 20 T cell receptor beta chains listed below, sequenced in a study of blood T cells in healthy people across ages. Alongside a J-beta primer mix, a sample-barcoded 5' primer served in a second PCR lasting about 7 to 12 cycles. MiXCR was run by TCRdb on the 5' RACE reads, yielding one entry per CDR3 protein. Of fewer than 800,000 distinct CDR3 sequences in the sample, under 25% are singletons; the top ten hold roughly 3.9%. Sequenced: blood. These receptor sequences come from a man in his 70s in good health.

Only a few counts were recorded for this clonotype. The rearrangement uses TRBV7-9 and TRBJ2-4, with 9 bases lining up with TRBD1. The CDR3 extends over 15 amino acids. Per germline, CDR1 SEHNR and CDR2 FQNEAQ (reference sequence). With 5 bases clipped from V and 7 bases from J, the junction kept 9 bases outside the gene matches. The CDR3 sequence is CASSQGTGIANIQYF. CDR3 in DNA: TGTGCCAGCAGCCAAGGGACAGGGATTGCGAACATTCAGTACTTC.

This clonotype came up a few times. This chain connects TRBV29-1 to TRBJ2-5, with D unresolved. The germline CDR1 and CDR2 sequences are SQVTM and ANQGSEA. The V end lost 3 bases, the J end lost 4 bases, and 9 bases lay between the germline ends. This CDR3 region has 12 residues. DNA for the CDR3: TGCAGCGTTGAGGAAGGTACAGAGACCCAGTACTTC. As protein: CSVEEGTETQYF.

This clonotype was detected only a few times. Sequence at one end of the junction differs from germline and may be a read error. The chain is built from TRBV28 and TRBJ2-5, with no clear D. The CDR3 consists of 12 residues. Germline CDR1 and CDR2: MDHEN and SYDVKM. Written as DNA, the CDR3 is TGTGCCTGCAGTCCGACCAAAGAGACCCAGTACTTC. Translation gives CACSPTKETQYF.

The chain combines TRBV20-1 with TRBJ2-1, with 8 bases identical to TRBD2. Germline trimming cut 3 bases from V and 6 bases from J; bases unmatched to any gene: 10. Germline V gene data show CDR1 as DFQATT and CDR2 as SNEGSKA (reference sequence). This CDR3 region has 15 residues. CDR3 loop: CSASLGTGGRNEQFF. The CDR3 nucleotides are TGCAGTGCTAGTTTAGGAACGGGAGGGCGCAATGAGCAGTTCTTC.

This chain links TRBV14 with TRBJ2-1, with TRBD2 identical over 10 bases. Germline CDR1 SGHDN, CDR2 FVKESK. J gave up 3 bases and V 3 bases, and 8 bases lay outside the gene matches. The CDR3 is 17 residues long. The CDR3 DNA is TGTGCCAGCAGCCATTTCAAAGCGGGAGGGAACTACAATGAGCAGTTCTTC. Protein product: CASSHFKAGGNYNEQFF.

The chain is built from TRBV3-1 and TRBJ2-1; TRBD2 aligns across 13 bases. The DNA end is more similar to TRBJ2-5, so the J call may be wrong. CDR3 length: 16 amino acids. Germline V lookup: CDR1 LGHDT, CDR2 YNNKEL (reference sequence). The CDR3 coding sequence is TGTGCCAGCAGCCCCCAGACTAGCGGGAGGATAGAGACCCAGTACTTC. Its translation: CASSPQTSGRIETQYF.

In this sample, this clonotype turned up a few times. The V gene is TRBV3-1, the J gene TRBJ2-5; D gene ambiguous. CDR1 LGHDT and CDR2 YNNKEL come from the germline V gene (reference sequence). CDR3 length: 12 amino acids. V was cut by 0 bases and J by 11 bases, with 10 bases left in between. CDR3 sequence (DNA): TGTGCCAGCAGCCAAGAGGCCCAAAAGCAGTACTTC. Translation: CASSQEAQKQYF.

V and J are TRBV20-1 and TRBJ2-7; 12 bases are a match to TRBD2. In germline, CDR1 is DFQATT, CDR2 SNEGSKA (reference sequence). CDR3 length: 14 amino acids. Trimming took 3 bases from V and 10 from J; bases not matched to a gene: 10. The CDR3 nucleotides are TGCAGTGCTAGGGCTAGCGGGAGGGCCGGGAAACAGTACTTC. Translated, it gives CSARASGRAGKQYF.

In the case of this clonotype: This is likely a read error, given that the CDR3 carries no conserved phenylalanine or tryptophan at its end. This sequence joins TRBV29-1 and TRBJ1-1; unclear D gene. Germline V CDR1 and CDR2: SQVTM, ANQGSEA. CDR3 length equals 15 residues. V lost 0 bases and J lost 5, with 16 bases in between. The CDR3 loop reads CSVEDPYLAGTEAFS. The CDR3, as DNA: TGCAGCGTTGAAGACCCTTATCTGGCGGGAACTGAAGCTTTCTCT.

This chain uses TRBV2 with TRBJ1-6; 8 bases are shared with TRBD1. The CDR3 has 15 amino acids. CDR1 is SNHLY and CDR2 is FYNNEI in the germline V gene. The junction had 3 bases not matched to a gene; V was cut back by 2 bases and J by 6 bases. The CDR3 DNA sequence: TGTGCCAGCAGTGAACTTACAGGGGGTAATTCACCCCTCCACTTT. It encodes CASSELTGGNSPLHF.

This clonotype turned up a few times. The genes are TRBV15 and TRBJ1-4; 7 bases match TRBD1. The CDR3 consists of 14 residues. With V trimmed by 6 bases and J by 4 bases, 5 bases remained unmatched. From germline, CDR1 is LNHNV and CDR2 YYDKDF (reference sequence). DNA of the CDR3: TGTGCCACCAGTTCGACAGGGCGTAATGAAAAACTGTTTTTT. Translation gives CATSSTGRNEKLFF.

This clonotype came up many times. The chain joins TRBV6-5 to TRBJ1-5; 9 bases are shared with TRBD1. Trimming cost V 6 bases and J 4 bases; bases outside gene matches: 7. CDR1 and CDR2 from the germline V gene are MNHEY and SVGAGI. This CDR3 region has 15 residues. This chain's CDR3 is CASRKDRGHNQPQHF. The CDR3, as DNA: TGTGCCAGCAGAAAGGACAGGGGCCATAATCAGCCCCAGCATTTT.

The chain couples TRBV2 to TRBJ2-7; D is perhaps TRBD2 (5 bases). The CDR3 has 13 amino acids. Germline loops: CDR1 SNHLY, CDR2 FYNNEI. V lost 3 bases, J lost 3 bases, and 9 bases lay in between. This CDR3 reads CASSERAIYEQYF. CDR3 DNA: TGTGCCAGCAGTGAGAGGGCGATCTACGAGCAGTACTTC.

The chain recombines TRBV20-1 with TRBJ2-3; weak D call: TRBD2 (5 bases). Per germline, CDR1 DFQATT and CDR2 SNEGSKA (reference sequence). The germline V and J ends were trimmed by 3 bases and 3 bases, with 13 bases remaining between them. CDR3 length equals 14 residues. The DNA of the CDR3 is TGCAGTGCTAGTAAGCTAGCTGGTACAGATACGCAGTATTTT. Its protein product is CSASKLAGTDTQYF.

The J gene is TRBJ2-1, the V gene TRBV9; 9 nucleotides match TRBD2. The CDR3 has 18 amino acids. The germline V gene has CDR1 SGDLS and CDR2 YYNGEE. V lost 2 bases to trimming and J lost 7 bases; unmatched junction nucleotides: 16. CDR3 loop: CASSVVAGAPVSTNEQFF. DNA of the CDR3: TGTGCCAGCAGCGTGGTAGCGGGGGCCCCGGTATCGACTAATGAGCAGTTCTTC.

The rearrangement uses TRBV20-1 and TRBJ2-7; 8 bases match TRBD2. The end of the DNA aligns better with TRBJ2-1, so the J call may be wrong. The germline V gene encodes CDR1 DFQATT and CDR2 SNEGSKA (reference sequence). This CDR3 contains 15 residues. The CDR3 loop reads CSAASGGFVVNEQFF. The CDR3 DNA reads as TGCAGTGCAGCCTCGGGAGGGTTTGTGGTAAATGAGCAGTTCTTC.

This clonotype was recorded a few times. One junction end does not reproduce the germline sequence, and a read error may be involved. This chain joins TRBV7-7 and TRBJ2-4; TRBD2 aligns across 7 bases. The germline gives CDR1 SSHAT, CDR2 FNYEAQ (reference sequence). This CDR3 has 17 residues. The CDR3 loop is CTSSLKTSPGRENIQYF. The DNA for the CDR3 is TGTACCAGCAGCCTGAAGACTAGCCCGGGAAGAGAAAACATTCAGTACTTC.

J is TRBJ2-2 and V is TRBV6-2 or TRBV6-3, with TRBD1 matching over 7 bases. The CDR3 length is 16 residues. The V gene's germline CDR1 is MNHEY and CDR2 SVGEGT. The V and J ends lost 2 bases and 1 base, in that order; junction bases with no gene match: 4. CDR3 region: CASSYRQGENTGELFF. The DNA for the CDR3 is TGTGCCAGCAGTTACCGACAGGGTGAGAACACCGGGGAGCTGTTTTTT.

This clonotype was observed a handful of times. The CDR3 spells CASSWATNTGELFF. In nucleotides, the CDR3 is TGTGCCAGCAGCTGGGCTACGAACACCGGGGAGCTGTTTTTT. The chain has TRBV7-9 and TRBJ2-2, with D unclear. Trimming took off 4 bases at V and 0 bases at J, with 6 bases between the two ends. The CDR3 is 14 residues long. CDR1 and CDR2 (germline): SEHNR, FQNEAQ (reference sequence). Looking up the rest from reference TRBV7-9 and TRBJ2-2 gives the full variable domain: DTGVSQNPRHKITKRGQNVTFRCDPISEHNRLYWYRQTLGQGPEFLTYFQNEAQLEKSRLLSDRFSAERPKGSFSTLEIQRTEQGDSAMYLCASSWATNTGELFFGEGSRLTVL.

The gene calls are TRBV20-1 and TRBJ2-7; the match to TRBD2 covers 9 bases. The CDR3 length is 15 residues. Germline trimming cut 0 bases from V and 7 bases from J; bases unmatched to any gene: 10. CDR1 DFQATT and CDR2 SNEGSKA come from the germline V gene (reference sequence). For the CDR3, the DNA is TGCAGTGCTAGAGATCAGTTAGCGGGAGTTTATGAGCAGTACTTC. Its translation is CSARDQLAGVYEQYF.